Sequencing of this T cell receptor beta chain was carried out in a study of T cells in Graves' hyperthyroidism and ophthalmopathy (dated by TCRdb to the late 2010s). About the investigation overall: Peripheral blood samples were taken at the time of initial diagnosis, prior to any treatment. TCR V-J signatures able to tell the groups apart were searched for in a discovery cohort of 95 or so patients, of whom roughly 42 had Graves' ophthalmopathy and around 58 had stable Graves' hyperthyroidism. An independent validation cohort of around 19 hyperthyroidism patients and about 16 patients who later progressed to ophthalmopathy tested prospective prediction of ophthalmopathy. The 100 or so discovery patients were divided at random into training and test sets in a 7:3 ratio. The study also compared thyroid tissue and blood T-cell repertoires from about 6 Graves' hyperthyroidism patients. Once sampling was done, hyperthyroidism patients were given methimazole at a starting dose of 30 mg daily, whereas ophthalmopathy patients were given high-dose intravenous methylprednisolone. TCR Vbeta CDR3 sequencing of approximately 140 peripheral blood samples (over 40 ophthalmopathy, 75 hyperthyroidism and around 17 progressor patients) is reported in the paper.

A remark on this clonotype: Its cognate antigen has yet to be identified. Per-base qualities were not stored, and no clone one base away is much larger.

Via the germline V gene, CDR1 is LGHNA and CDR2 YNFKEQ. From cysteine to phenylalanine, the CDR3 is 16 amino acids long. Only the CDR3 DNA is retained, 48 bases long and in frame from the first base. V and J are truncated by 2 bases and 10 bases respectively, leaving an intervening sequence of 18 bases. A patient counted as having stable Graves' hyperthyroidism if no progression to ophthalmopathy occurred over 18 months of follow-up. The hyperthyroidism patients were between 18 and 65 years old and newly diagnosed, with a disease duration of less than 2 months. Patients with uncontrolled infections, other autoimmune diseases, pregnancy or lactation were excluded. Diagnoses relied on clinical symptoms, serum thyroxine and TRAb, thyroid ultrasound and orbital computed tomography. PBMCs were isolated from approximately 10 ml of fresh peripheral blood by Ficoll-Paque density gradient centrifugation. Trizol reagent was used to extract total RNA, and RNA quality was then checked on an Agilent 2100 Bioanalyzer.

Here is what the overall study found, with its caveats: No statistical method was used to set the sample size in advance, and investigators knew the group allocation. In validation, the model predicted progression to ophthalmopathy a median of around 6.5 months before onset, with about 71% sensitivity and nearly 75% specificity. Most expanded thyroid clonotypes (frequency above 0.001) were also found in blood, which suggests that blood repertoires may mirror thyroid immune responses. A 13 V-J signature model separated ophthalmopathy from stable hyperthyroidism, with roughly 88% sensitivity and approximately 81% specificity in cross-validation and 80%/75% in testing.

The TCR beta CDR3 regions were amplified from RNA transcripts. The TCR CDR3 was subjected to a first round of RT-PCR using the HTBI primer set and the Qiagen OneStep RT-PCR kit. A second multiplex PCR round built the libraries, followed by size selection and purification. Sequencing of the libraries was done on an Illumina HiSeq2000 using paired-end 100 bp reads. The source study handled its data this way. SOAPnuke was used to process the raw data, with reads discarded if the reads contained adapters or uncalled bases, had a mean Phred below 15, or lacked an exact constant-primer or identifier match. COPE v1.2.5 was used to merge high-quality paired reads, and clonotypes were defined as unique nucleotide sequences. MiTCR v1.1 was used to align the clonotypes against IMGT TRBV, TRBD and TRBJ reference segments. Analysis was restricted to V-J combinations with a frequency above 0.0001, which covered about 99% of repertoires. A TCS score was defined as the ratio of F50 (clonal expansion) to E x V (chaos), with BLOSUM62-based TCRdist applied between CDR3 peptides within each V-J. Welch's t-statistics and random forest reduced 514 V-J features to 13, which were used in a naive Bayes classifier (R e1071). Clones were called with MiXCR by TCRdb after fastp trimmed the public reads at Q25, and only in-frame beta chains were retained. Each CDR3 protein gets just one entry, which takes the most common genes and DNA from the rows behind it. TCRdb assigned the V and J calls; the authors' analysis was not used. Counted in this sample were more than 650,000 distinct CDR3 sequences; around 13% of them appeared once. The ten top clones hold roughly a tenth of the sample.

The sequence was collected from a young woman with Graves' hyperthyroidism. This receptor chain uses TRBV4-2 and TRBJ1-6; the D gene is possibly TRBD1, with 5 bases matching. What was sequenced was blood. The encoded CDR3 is CASSQSLYRSQSPLHF. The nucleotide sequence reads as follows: TGTGCCAGCAGCCAATCCCTATACAGGTCACAATCACCCCTCCACTTT.